The following is a TCR beta chain sequence with its context. The antigen remains undetermined. This sample was taken from a study of beta chain features in type 1 diabetes. Reverse transcribing all isolated RNA meant expressed TCRB transcripts were sequenced. Libraries were prepared by immunoSEQ multiplex PCR; TCRdb keeps only in-frame clonotypes and omits some of them. The sample yields 350,000 to 450,000 clones, around 12% seen once. Points from the study as a whole: People with Type 1 diabetes carried modestly yet significantly shorter TCRB CDR3s in all four CD4+ subsets.

Looked up from germline, CDR1 is SGHTA and CDR2 is FQGNSA. With 5 bases removed from V and 4 bases from J, the gap between germline ends came to 20 bases. This CDR3 is 17 amino acids long. The receptor comes from a young woman with type 1 diabetes. This chain connects TRBV7-2 to TRBJ2-2, with D possibly being TRBD2 (6 bases). Sequenced material: naive CD4+ T cells from blood. DNA for the CDR3: TGTGCCAGCAGCCCCCCCCTCGGGACTTTAGGCACCGGGGAGCTGTTTTTT. Its protein is CASSPPLGTLGTGELFF.